A selection of T cell receptor beta chains follows, all from one sample in a study of cytomegalovirus exposure and HLA in healthy donors. Using immunoSEQ multiplex PCR, the repertoire was profiled, and TCRdb retains in-frame clones only, with some absent. Here the sample spans 150,000 to 200,000 clones, about three quarters being singletons. The sequenced material came from PBMCs. The receptors originated from a female donor in good health and CMV-seronegative. CDR3s include the opening cysteine and the closing phenylalanine or tryptophan. Fields, in order: CDR3 protein, V gene, J gene.

CSASDRYEQYF	TRBV20-1	TRBJ2-7
CASSATSGAPGETQYF	TRBV19	TRBJ2-5
CASSLAQGGGGYTF	TRBV7-9	TRBJ1-2
CASSPDRGTYEQYF	TRBV4-2	TRBJ2-7
CAIPPTRAGGNSPLHF	TRBV2	TRBJ1-6
CASSQETSNTEAFF	TRBV4-3	TRBJ1-1
CASSLRTGVYNEQFF	TRBV7-2	TRBJ2-1
CASSQVPLSSGYQPQHF	TRBV4-1	TRBJ1-5
CASSPDTEAFF	TRBV18	TRBJ1-1
CASSTGRNEQFF	TRBV19	TRBJ2-1
CASSLEGGVGDEQYF	TRBV5-1	TRBJ2-7
CASSQALVFPGQGLGLGNTIYF	TRBV23-1	TRBJ1-3
CASSPPDSNGYTF	TRBV7-9	TRBJ1-2
CASSFAGGETQYF	TRBV5-1	TRBJ2-5
CASRADRDTEAFF	TRBV6-5	TRBJ1-1
CASGEAGTYYEQYF	TRBV2	TRBJ2-7
CASSFPGGGGELFF	TRBV5-1	TRBJ2-2
CASRTTGLIATEAFF	TRBV6-1	TRBJ1-1
CASSQVTGDYNEQFF	TRBV4-3	TRBJ2-1
CASSRGTSYERYF	TRBV7-3	TRBJ2-7
CASSFRRADDYGYTF	TRBV11-2	TRBJ1-2
CATQGNTGELFF	TRBV28	TRBJ2-2
CASSKGSEWSGVGNEQFF	TRBV19	TRBJ2-1
CASSDIITPNYGYTF	TRBV25-1	TRBJ1-2
CASSSRDRDVYGYTF	TRBV7-9	TRBJ1-2
CASSQVRPREQYF	TRBV4-1	TRBJ2-3